These T cell receptor beta chains were read from a single sample in a study of radiation and T cells in renal cell carcinoma. Method: immunoSEQ multiplex PCR; TCRdb's copy keeps in-frame clones and lacks some. Of around 170,000 clones in the sample, about 85% are singletons; the top ten hold around 11%. The material sequenced was blood, taken from a patient whose treatment included radiotherapy and nephrectomy. The receptors were sampled from a woman aged 50 to 60 with renal cell carcinoma. Each CDR3 is given with its conserved first and last residue. D genes are given only for firm matches. Expanded clones get a size class; other rows say once, few or many, or leave the size out.

size	V	J	D	DNA	CDR3
few	TRBV2	TRBJ1-2	-	TGTGCCAGCAGCCCGACAGTAAACGCCTATGGCTACACCTTC	CASSPTVNAYGYTF
-	TRBV7-2	TRBJ2-2	-	TGTGCCAGCAGCAATTCGAGGGGGTTAAACACCGGGGAGCTGTTTTTT	CASSNSRGLNTGELFF
-	TRBV4-2	TRBJ1-1	-	TGTGCCAGCAGCCAAGAACTAAGGGGGAACACTGAAGCTTTCTTT	CASSQELRGNTEAFF
-	TRBV6-5	TRBJ1-1	-	TGTGCCAGCTCCCTAGGGGACGGAGCTTTCTTT	CASSLGDGAFF
-	TRBV4-1	TRBJ2-3	-	TGCGCCAGCAGCCAAGTCCCCCTCAGAGACGGGGGAGATACGCAGTATTTT	CASSQVPLRDGGDTQYF
-	TRBV19	TRBJ2-2	-	TGTGCCAGTAGTACACATCAGAACACCGGGGAGCTGTTTTTT	CASSTHQNTGELFF
once	TRBV2	TRBJ1-1	TRBD1	TGTGCCAGCAGTTCTGGGACAGGGACTCCTGAAGCTTTCTTT	CASSSGTGTPEAFF
once	TRBV9	TRBJ1-1	-	-	CASSVAGGAAATVF
-	TRBV19	TRBJ2-1	TRBD1	TGTGCCAGTAGTATAGAACCCCGGGACAGGTACTACAATGAGCAGTTCTTC	CASSIEPRDRYYNEQFF
-	TRBV10-3	TRBJ1-6	-	TGTGCCATCAGTGCCCCCCGGGGGAATTCACCCCTCCACTTT	CAISAPRGNSPLHF
-	TRBV9	TRBJ1-2	TRBD1	TGTGCCAGCAGCGCACGACAGGGGTTGGACTATGGCTACACCTTC	CASSARQGLDYGYTF
-	TRBV18	TRBJ1-1	-	TGTGCCAGCTCACCACGGGGCCTGAACACTGAAGCTTTCTTT	CASSPRGLNTEAFF
-	TRBV2	TRBJ2-7	-	TGTGCCAGCAGTCGATACAGGGACGACGAGCAGTACTTC	CASSRYRDDEQYF
-	TRBV5-1	TRBJ1-1	-	TGCGCCAGCAGCTCCCACACGTGGGGGAACACTGAAGCTTTCTTT	CASSSHTWGNTEAFF
-	TRBV6-6	TRBJ2-1	TRBD2	TGTGCCAGCAGTTACGGAACTAGCGGTATGAATGAGCAGTTCTTC	CASSYGTSGMNEQFF
-	TRBV7-9	TRBJ2-5	TRBD1	TGTGCCAGCAGTAGGGGGCTCTTTACCCAAGAGACCCAGTACTTC	CASSRGLFTQETQYF
-	TRBV30	TRBJ1-6	-	TGTGCCTGGAGTGCCGGGGGTGGTTCACCCCTCCACTTT	CAWSAGGGSPLHF